Following are 27 T cell receptor beta chains from one sample sequenced in a study of cytomegalovirus exposure and HLA in healthy donors. The PCR employed 60 Vbeta primers together with 13 Jbeta primers. The method was immunoSEQ multiplex PCR; TCRdb's version includes in-frame clones alone and lacks a portion of them. The data hold about 200,000 clones, with more than 85% observed a single time. The sample was PBMCs. Every receptor here comes from a woman aged 18-35 years in good health and CMV-seronegative.

V and J are TRBV30 and TRBJ1-1; possibly TRBD1 for D (6 bases). The CDR3 is 15 residues long. The V and J ends lost 0 bases and 4 bases respectively, with 15 bases between them. Germline-derived CDR1 and CDR2 are GTSNPN and SVGIG (reference sequence). The CDR3 nucleotides are TGTGCCTGGAGTGTAATGGGGGGGCAAGGCACTGAAGCTTTCTTT. Amino acids: CAWSVMGGQGTEAFF.

The chain recombines TRBV30 with TRBJ2-1, with 11 positions matching TRBD2. The CDR3 has 14 amino acids. Trimming removed 2 bases from V and 4 bases from J; junction bases left unmatched: 1. Germline V gene sequence: CDR1 GTSNPN, CDR2 SVGIG (reference sequence). DNA of the CDR3: TGTGCCTGGAGTCTAGCGGGAGGTTACAATGAGCAGTTCTTC. It specifies CAWSLAGGYNEQFF. Together with reference TRBV30 and TRBJ2-1, the CDR3 gives the full variable domain: SQTIHQWPATLVQPVGSPLSLECTVEGTSNPNLYWYRQAAGRGLQLLFYSVGIGQISSEVPQNLSASRPQDRQFILSSKKLLLSDSGFYLCAWSLAGGYNEQFFGPGTRLTVL.

This chain uses TRBV10-3 with TRBJ1-1; D gene uncertain. Germline V gene data show CDR1 as ENHRY and CDR2 as SYGVKD. Trimming took 4 bases from V and 0 from J, leaving 9 bases between them. The CDR3 is 14 amino acids. The CDR3 protein is CAISGIALNTEAFF. CDR3 sequence (DNA): TGTGCCATCAGTGGGATAGCCCTGAACACTGAAGCTTTCTTT.

The V call is TRBV5-4, the J call TRBJ2-3; D possibly corresponds to TRBD2 (6 bases). The CDR3 has 17 residues. Germline lookup yields CDR1 SGHNT and CDR2 YYREEE (reference sequence). V dropped 4 bases and J dropped 2 bases, with 20 bases sitting between them. The CDR3 region is CASSMPFGGKITDTQYF. The CDR3 region has the DNA TGTGCCAGCAGCATGCCGTTCGGGGGAAAAATCACAGATACGCAGTATTTT. The variable domain in full, with the rest retrieved from reference TRBV5-4 and TRBJ2-3, is ETGVTQSPTHLIKTRGQQVTLRCSSQSGHNTVSWYQQALGQGPQFIFQYYREEENGRGNFPPRFSGLQFPNYSSELNVNALELDDSALYLCASSMPFGGKITDTQYFGPGTRLTVL.

The genes are TRBV5-1 and TRBJ2-1; TRBD2 agrees at 12 bases. Germline CDR1 reads SGHRS; CDR2 reads YFSETQ. V lost 4 bases, J lost 0 bases, and 8 bases stayed unmatched. This CDR3 has 18 amino acids. DNA of the CDR3: TGCGCCAGCAGCGAGGGACTAGCGGGTGGCTTCTCCTACAATGAGCAGTTCTTC. Translating it yields CASSEGLAGGFSYNEQFF.

A single count supports this clone. V gene TRBV7-9 combines with J gene TRBJ2-3; D gene ambiguous. Germline values: CDR1 SEHNR, CDR2 FQNEAQ (reference sequence). Trimming shortened V by 6 bases and J by 4 bases, and 17 bases separated the two germline ends. This CDR3 contains 15 residues. CDR3 protein: CASRPFPGRSDTQYF. The CDR3 region has the DNA TGTGCCAGCAGACCATTCCCCGGTCGGTCAGATACGCAGTATTTT.

The DNA of the CDR3 is TGTGCCTGGAGCGTATCATCGACAGGCCAGTATTTT. As protein: CAWSVSSTGQYF. The chain joins TRBV30 to TRBJ1-5, with D perhaps TRBD1 (6 bases). The J call may be faulty, since TRBJ2-3 better matches the DNA end. The CDR3 extends over 12 amino acids. Looked up from germline, CDR1 is GTSNPN and CDR2 is SVGIG (reference sequence).

Turning to this clone: This specimen includes other DNA sequences encoding the same CDR3. V is TRBV7-2 and J is TRBJ2-7; no clear D. Deletions cut 5 bases from V and 1 base from J, with 3 bases between. The germline V gene encodes CDR1 SGHTA and CDR2 FQGNSA. There are 11 residues in the CDR3. In DNA form, the CDR3 reads TGTGCCAGCAGCCCATCCTACGAGCAGTACTTC. Amino acid sequence: CASSPSYEQYF.

V is TRBV28 and J is TRBJ1-5; 8 bases match TRBD1. The V segment lost 4 bases and the J segment 3 bases; nucleotides outside the gene matches: 17. The CDR3 is made up of 19 amino acids. Germline V gene sequence: CDR1 MDHEN, CDR2 SYDVKM. DNA of the CDR3: TGTGCCAGCAGTTCCCGACAGGGGAAACCGTTCGCTGACAATCAGCCCCAGCATTTT. Its translation: CASSSRQGKPFADNQPQHF.

V gene TRBV4-2 combines with J gene TRBJ1-2, with 8 bases identical to TRBD1. The CDR3 spans 17 residues. The V gene's germline CDR1 is LGHNA and CDR2 YNFKEQ. V trimming: 5 bases; J trimming: 5 bases; junction bases outside the gene matches: 16. Written as DNA, the CDR3 is TGTGCCAGCAGCGTTCGACAGGGGAATCGGATGGGGTATGGCTACACCTTC. Translation: CASSVRQGNRMGYGYTF.

V gene TRBV7-2 combines with J gene TRBJ2-7, with 8 bases aligning to TRBD1. With 3 bases clipped from V and 2 bases from J, the junction kept 6 bases outside the gene matches. The CDR3 length is 15 residues. Germline CDR1 is SGHTA and CDR2 is FQGNSA. The CDR3, as DNA: TGTGCCAGCAGCTTGCAGACAGGGGATCCCTACGAGCAGTACTTC. Amino acids: CASSLQTGDPYEQYF.

The chain joins TRBV2 to TRBJ2-5; D is perhaps TRBD1 (5 bases). The CDR3 is 14 residues long. CDR1 and CDR2 from the germline V gene are SNHLY and FYNNEI. Trimming took off 2 bases at V and 2 bases at J, with 9 bases between the two ends. CDR3 nucleotide sequence: TGTGCCAGCAGTGAACTTACAGGTCAAGAGACCCAGTACTTC. Translating gives CASSELTGQETQYF.

To note about this clone: Within the sample, other DNA sequences also encode this same CDR3. V gene TRBV9 combines with J gene TRBJ1-2, with TRBD1 as a possible D gene (5 bases). Germline CDR1 is SGDLS and CDR2 is YYNGEE. V lost 3 bases to trimming and J lost 2 bases, with 11 bases between them. The CDR3 has 14 amino acids. The CDR3 nucleotides read TGTGCCAGCAGCGGGCGGGAGGGGAACTATGGCTACACCTTC. It yields the protein CASSGREGNYGYTF.

The chain couples TRBV5-5 to TRBJ1-1; TRBD1 is a possible D gene (5 bases). Germline assignment: CDR1 SGHKS and CDR2 YYEKEE (reference sequence). The CDR3 has 14 amino acids. Trimming removed 0 bases from V and 5 bases from J, with 11 bases in between. The CDR3 DNA reads TGTGCCAGCAGCTTGGCGGCAGGGAGGACTGAAGCTTTCTTT. It yields the protein CASSLAAGRTEAFF.

The rearrangement uses TRBV6-1 and TRBJ2-7, with D tentatively TRBD2 (6 bases). This CDR3 is built from 14 residues. Per the germline V gene, CDR1 is MNHNS and CDR2 is SASEGT. The CDR3 DNA follows: TGTGCGGGAGGAGGCCCCGAGCAATCCTACGAGCAGTACTTC. As protein: CAGGGPEQSYEQYF.

This rearrangement joins TRBV28 to TRBJ1-1; the D gene is possibly TRBD1 (6 bases). This CDR3 spans 16 amino acids. V lost 3 bases to trimming and J lost 3 bases, with 17 bases between them. Germline V gene sequence: CDR1 MDHEN, CDR2 SYDVKM. CDR3 nucleotides: TGTGCCAGCAGTTTGGACAGTCTCCGGCGCGACACTGAAGCTTTCTTT. Residues: CASSLDSLRRDTEAFF.

The chain uses TRBV11-3 and TRBJ2-1; TRBD2 matches 14 bases. Germline V CDR1 and CDR2: SGHNT, YENEEA. The V and J ends lost 5 bases and 10 bases, in that order; junction bases with no gene match: 7. The CDR3 runs 15 residues. The DNA for the CDR3 is TGTGCCAGCAGCCCGGGGACTAGCGGGAGCGAAGAGCAGTTCTTC. It is translated as CASSPGTSGSEEQFF.

V and J are TRBV5-8 and TRBJ1-6, with 7 bases that match TRBD1. Germline V gene data show CDR1 as SGHTS and CDR2 as YDEGEE. Trimming cost V 1 base and J 5 bases; bases outside gene matches: 6. The CDR3 consists of 16 residues. CDR3 sequence reads: CASSLLRGQDNSPLHF. As DNA, the CDR3 is TGTGCCAGCAGCTTGTTGAGAGGACAGGATAATTCACCCCTCCACTTT. The whole variable domain, remainder taken from reference TRBV5-8 and TRBJ1-6, is EAGVTQSPTHLIKTRGQQATLRCSPISGHTSVYWYQQALGLGLQFLLWYDEGEERNRGNFPPRFSGRQFPNYSSELNVNALELEDSALYLCASSLLRGQDNSPLHFGNGTRLTVT.

V gene TRBV6-5 combines with J gene TRBJ1-5; 7 bases agree with TRBD1. The CDR3 has 15 amino acids. V lost 0 bases, J lost 4 bases, and 3 bases stayed unmatched. CDR1 MNHEY and CDR2 SVGAGI come from the germline V gene. In DNA form, the CDR3 reads TGTGCCAGCAGTTACTCGATACAGGGGAATCAGCCCCAGCATTTT. Translated: CASSYSIQGNQPQHF.

The genes are TRBV9 and TRBJ2-1, with TRBD2 as a possible D gene (5 bases). The CDR3 spans 13 residues. Germline V CDR1 and CDR2: SGDLS, YYNGEE. Trimming cost V 0 bases and J 10 bases, with 11 bases left between them. CDR3 nucleotides: TGTGCCAGCAGCGTAGGGGAGCGTCGCGAGCAGTTCTTC. It encodes CASSVGERREQFF.

This clone was observed once. V is TRBV10-3 and J is TRBJ1-2, with D possibly TRBD1 on 5 matching bases. The CDR3 loop spans 17 amino acids. Germline CDR1 ENHRY, CDR2 SYGVKD. The V end lost 2 bases, the J end lost 7 bases, and 23 bases lay between the germline ends. CDR3: CAISEATTQAFSSGYTF. CDR3 DNA: TGTGCCATCAGTGAGGCAACAACACAGGCGTTTAGTAGTGGCTACACCTTC.

This chain connects TRBV27 to TRBJ1-6; 11 bases align to TRBD1. Germline V gene lookup returns CDR1 MNHEY and CDR2 SMNVEV (reference sequence). J lost 3 bases, V lost 5 bases, and 6 bases had no gene match. The CDR3 has 17 residues. Here the CDR3 reads CASSPGTGGGYNSPLHF. For the CDR3, the DNA is TGTGCCAGCAGTCCGGGGACAGGGGGAGGCTATAATTCACCCCTCCACTTT.

The chain has TRBV4-1 and TRBJ1-3; perhaps TRBD1 as D (5 bases). The CDR3 loop spans 17 amino acids. Trimming cost V 4 bases and J 5 bases, with 21 bases left between them. Germline assignment: CDR1 MGHRA and CDR2 YSYEKL. CDR3 loop: CASSPPLRGSDRNTIYF. CDR3 DNA: TGCGCCAGCAGCCCACCCCTACGGGGGTCCGATAGAAACACCATATATTTT.

The J gene is TRBJ1-4, the V gene TRBV4-1; D ambiguous. Germline V gene data show CDR1 as MGHRA and CDR2 as YSYEKL. This CDR3 region has 18 residues. V was clipped by 0 bases and J by 4 bases, with 18 bases between them. The CDR3 loop reads CASSQDPLTTPDNEKLFF. CDR3 nucleotides: TGCGCCAGCAGCCAAGATCCCCTGACGACACCTGATAATGAAAAACTGTTTTTT.

This clone was counted once. This rearrangement joins TRBV27 to TRBJ2-5; D may be TRBD1 (6 bases). Germline values: CDR1 MNHEY, CDR2 SMNVEV (reference sequence). V was trimmed by 5 bases and J by 5 bases, leaving 12 bases between them. CDR3 length: 13 residues. CDR3 bases: TGTGCCAGCAGTGTCAGGGGAAGCGAGACCCAGTACTTC. Translation: CASSVRGSETQYF.

J is TRBJ1-4 and V is TRBV30, with D hard to call. The V end lost 1 base, the J end lost 8 bases, and 20 bases lay between the germline ends. The CDR3 contains 16 residues. The germline V gene encodes CDR1 GTSNPN and CDR2 SVGIG (reference sequence). The CDR3 loop is CAWSDSAPRVGEKLFF. CDR3 DNA sequence: TGTGCCTGGAGTGATTCTGCCCCCCGGGTTGGCGAAAAACTGTTTTTT.

The V call is TRBV19, the J call TRBJ1-2; D unresolved. The V end was cut by 10 bases, the J end by 0 bases, with 15 bases between. The length of the CDR3 is 14 residues. The V gene's germline CDR1 is LNHDA and CDR2 SQIVND (reference sequence). The CDR3 region has the DNA TGTGCCACCCGCCTGGGAGAACCTAACTATGGCTACACCTTC. Translating gives CATRLGEPNYGYTF.